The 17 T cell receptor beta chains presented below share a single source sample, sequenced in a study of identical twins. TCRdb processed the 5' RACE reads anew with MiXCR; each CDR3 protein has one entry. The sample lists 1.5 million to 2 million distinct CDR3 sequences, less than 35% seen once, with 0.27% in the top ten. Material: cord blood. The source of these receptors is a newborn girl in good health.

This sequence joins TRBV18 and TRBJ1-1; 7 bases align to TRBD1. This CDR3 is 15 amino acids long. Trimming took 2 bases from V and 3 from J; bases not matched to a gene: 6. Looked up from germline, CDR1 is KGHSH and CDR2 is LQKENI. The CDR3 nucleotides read TGTGCCAGCTCACCATCGGAGGGGGCCTACACTGAAGCTTTCTTT. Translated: CASSPSEGAYTEAFF.

CDR3 nucleotides: TGTGCCAGCTCACACAAGGGAGATAATTCACCCCTCCACTTT. Encoded protein: CASSHKGDNSPLHF. The rearrangement uses TRBV18 and TRBJ1-6; no definite D call. The CDR3 is 14 amino acids. Germline V gene data show CDR1 as KGHSH and CDR2 as LQKENI. Trimming pared 4 bases from V and 5 bases from J, leaving 9 bases between.

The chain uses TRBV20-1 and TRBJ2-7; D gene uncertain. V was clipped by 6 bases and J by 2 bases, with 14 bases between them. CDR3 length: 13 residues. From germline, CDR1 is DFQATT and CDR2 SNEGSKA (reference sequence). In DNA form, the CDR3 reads TGCAGTGCAACGACTCCTACCCCCTACGAGCAGTACTTC. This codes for CSATTPTPYEQYF.

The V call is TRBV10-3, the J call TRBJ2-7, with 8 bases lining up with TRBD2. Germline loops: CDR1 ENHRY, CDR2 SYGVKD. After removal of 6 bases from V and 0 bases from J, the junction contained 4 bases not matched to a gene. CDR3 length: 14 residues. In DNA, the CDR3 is TGTGCCATCAGCCCTAGCGGGCCCTCCTACGAGCAGTACTTC. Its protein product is CAISPSGPSYEQYF.

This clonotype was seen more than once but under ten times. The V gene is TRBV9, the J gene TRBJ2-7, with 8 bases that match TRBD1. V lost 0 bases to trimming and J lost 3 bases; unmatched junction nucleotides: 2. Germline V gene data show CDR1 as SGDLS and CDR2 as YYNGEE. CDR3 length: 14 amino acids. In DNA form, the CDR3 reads TGTGCCAGCAGCGTAGACACAGGGGGCTACGAGCAGTACTTC. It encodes CASSVDTGGYEQYF.

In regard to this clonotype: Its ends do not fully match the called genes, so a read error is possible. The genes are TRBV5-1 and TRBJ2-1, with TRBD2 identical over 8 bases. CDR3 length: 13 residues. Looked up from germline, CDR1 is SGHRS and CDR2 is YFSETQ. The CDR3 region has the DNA TGCGCCAACAGCTTCGGGAGGGGCAATGAGCAGTTCTTC. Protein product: CANSFGRGNEQFF.

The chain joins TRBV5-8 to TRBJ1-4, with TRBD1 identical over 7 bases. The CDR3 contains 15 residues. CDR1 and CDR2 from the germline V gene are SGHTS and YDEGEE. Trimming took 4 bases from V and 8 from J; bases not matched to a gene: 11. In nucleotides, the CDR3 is TGTGCCAGCAGCCGTTTACAGGGGTATGGGGAAAAACTGTTTTTT. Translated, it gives CASSRLQGYGEKLFF. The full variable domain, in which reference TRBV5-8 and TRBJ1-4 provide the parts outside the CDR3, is EAGVTQSPTHLIKTRGQQATLRCSPISGHTSVYWYQQALGLGLQFLLWYDEGEERNRGNFPPRFSGRQFPNYSSELNVNALELEDSALYLCASSRLQGYGEKLFFGSGTQLSVL.

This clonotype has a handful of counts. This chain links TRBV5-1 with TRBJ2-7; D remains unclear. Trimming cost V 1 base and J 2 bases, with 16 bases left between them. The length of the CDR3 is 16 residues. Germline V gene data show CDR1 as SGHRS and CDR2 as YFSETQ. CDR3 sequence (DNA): TGCGCCAGCAGCTTGTCGGTCACAGTGATTCCCTACGAGCAGTACTTC. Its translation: CASSLSVTVIPYEQYF.

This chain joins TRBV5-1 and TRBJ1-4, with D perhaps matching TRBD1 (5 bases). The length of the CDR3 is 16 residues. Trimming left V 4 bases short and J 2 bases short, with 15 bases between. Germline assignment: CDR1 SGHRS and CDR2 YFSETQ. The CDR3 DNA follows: TGCGCCAGCAGCCTGCAGGGTAGAGGGACTAATGAAAAACTGTTTTTT. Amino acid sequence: CASSLQGRGTNEKLFF.

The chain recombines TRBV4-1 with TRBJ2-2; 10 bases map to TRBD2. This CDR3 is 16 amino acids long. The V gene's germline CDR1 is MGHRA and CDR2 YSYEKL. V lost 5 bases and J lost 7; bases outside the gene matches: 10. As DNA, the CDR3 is TGCGCCAGCAGCTCCCAAGCGGGAGGGTCGATCGGGGAGCTGTTTTTT. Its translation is CASSSQAGGSIGELFF.

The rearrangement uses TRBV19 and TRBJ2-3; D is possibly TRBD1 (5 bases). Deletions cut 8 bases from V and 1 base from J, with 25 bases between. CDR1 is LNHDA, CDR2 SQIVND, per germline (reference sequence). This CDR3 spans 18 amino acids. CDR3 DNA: TGTGCCAGTCATAATGGGTATGGCAGGGCAACAGGCACAGATACGCAGTATTTT. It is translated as CASHNGYGRATGTDTQYF.

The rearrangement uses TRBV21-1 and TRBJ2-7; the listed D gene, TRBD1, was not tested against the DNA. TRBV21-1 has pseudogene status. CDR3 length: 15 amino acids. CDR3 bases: TGTGCCAGCAGCAAAGAGAACAGGGGGCGTGTCGAGCAGTACTTC. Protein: CASSKENRGRVEQYF.

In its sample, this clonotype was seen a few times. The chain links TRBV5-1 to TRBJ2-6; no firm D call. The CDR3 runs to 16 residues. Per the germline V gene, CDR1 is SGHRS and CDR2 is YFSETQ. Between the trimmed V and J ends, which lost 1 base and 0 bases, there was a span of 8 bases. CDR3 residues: CASSLQGSSGANVLTF. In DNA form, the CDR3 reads TGCGCCAGCAGCTTGCAAGGTTCCTCTGGGGCCAACGTCCTGACTTTC.

The CDR3 nucleotides read TGTGCCAGCAGCCAAGATTTCCCGGGAGCGGGAGAGACCCAGTTCTTC. It specifies CASSQDFPGAGETQFF. The chain joins TRBV4-2 to TRBJ2-1; 8 nucleotides line up with TRBD2. J was trimmed by 13 bases and V by 0 bases; bases with no gene match: 14. The CDR3 consists of 16 residues. Germline V gives CDR1 LGHNA, CDR2 YNFKEQ.

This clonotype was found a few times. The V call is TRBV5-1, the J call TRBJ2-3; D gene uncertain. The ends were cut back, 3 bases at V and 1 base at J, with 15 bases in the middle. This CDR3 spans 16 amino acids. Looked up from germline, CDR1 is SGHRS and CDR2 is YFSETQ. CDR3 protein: CASSWKLRSGTDTQYF. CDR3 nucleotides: TGCGCCAGCAGCTGGAAACTTCGATCGGGCACAGATACGCAGTATTTT.

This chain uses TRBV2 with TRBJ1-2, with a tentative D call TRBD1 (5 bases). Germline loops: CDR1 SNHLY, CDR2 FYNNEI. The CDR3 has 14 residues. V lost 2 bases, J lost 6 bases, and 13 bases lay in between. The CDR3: CASSELAGTDGYTF. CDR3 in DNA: TGTGCCAGCAGTGAATTAGCAGGGACGGATGGCTACACCTTC.

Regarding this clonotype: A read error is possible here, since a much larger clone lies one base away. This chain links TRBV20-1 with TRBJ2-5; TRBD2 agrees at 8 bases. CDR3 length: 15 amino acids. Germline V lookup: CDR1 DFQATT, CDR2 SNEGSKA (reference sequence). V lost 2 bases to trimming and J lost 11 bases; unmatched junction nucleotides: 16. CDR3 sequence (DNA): TGCAGTGCTAGACGGCTAGCGGGCATCTACAATGAGCAGTACTTC. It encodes CSARRLAGIYNEQYF.